This TCR beta chain appears in the sequencing data of a study of shared clonotypes between healthy human individuals. Study context: Donors consisted of a couple of women and a few men between 18 and 49.

Method: immunoSEQ multiplex PCR; TCRdb's copy keeps in-frame clones and lacks some. This table has millions of clones, approximately 93% appearing once. Germline V gene sequence: CDR1 SQVTM, CDR2 ANQGSEA. Trimming removed 6 bases from V and 3 bases from J, with 17 bases in between. This CDR3 comprises 14 residues. The chain recombines TRBV29-1 with TRBJ1-2; D gene ambiguous. Material for sequencing was naive CD4+ T cells from PBMCs. Subset meaning: CD45RA+ positively selected. This clonotype was obtained from a young man in good health. Some clones in this sample may be carry-over from other donors' samples. The CDR3 coding sequence is TGCAGCGTGAGGATTGCTACCCCCTACTATGGCTACACCTTC. This encodes CSVRIATPYYGYTF. Based on the CDR3 plus reference TRBV29-1 and TRBJ1-2, the full variable domain is SAVISQKPSRDICQRGTSLTIQCQVDSQVTMMFWYRQQPGQSLTLIATANQGSEATYESGFVIDKFPISRPNLTFSTLTVSNMSPEDSSIYLCSVRIATPYYGYTFGSGTRLTVV.